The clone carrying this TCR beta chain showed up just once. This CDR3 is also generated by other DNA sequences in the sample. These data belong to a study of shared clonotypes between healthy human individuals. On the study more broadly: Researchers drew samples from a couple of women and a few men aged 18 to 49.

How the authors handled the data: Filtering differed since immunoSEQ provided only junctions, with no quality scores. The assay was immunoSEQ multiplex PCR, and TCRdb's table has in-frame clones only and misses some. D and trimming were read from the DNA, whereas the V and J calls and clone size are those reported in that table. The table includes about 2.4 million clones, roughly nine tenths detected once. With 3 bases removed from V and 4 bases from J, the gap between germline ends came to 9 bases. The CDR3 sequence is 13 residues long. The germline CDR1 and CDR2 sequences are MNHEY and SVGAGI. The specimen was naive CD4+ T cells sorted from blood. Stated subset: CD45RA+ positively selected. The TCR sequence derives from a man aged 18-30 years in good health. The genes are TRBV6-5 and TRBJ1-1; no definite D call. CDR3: CASSYGGGTEAFF. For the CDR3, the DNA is TGTGCCAGCAGTTATGGTGGTGGCACTGAAGCTTTCTTT.